The rows below give T cell receptor beta chains drawn from one sample of a study of blood T cell repertoires in COVID-19. Assay used: immunoSEQ multiplex PCR; TCRdb lists only in-frame clones, some missing. This sample has under 200,000 clones, with 70% to 85% found just once. Input material: peripheral blood. The origin of the receptors is a woman aged 80 or over with acute or convalescent COVID-19. CDR3s include the opening cysteine and the closing phenylalanine or tryptophan. A D gene is named only where the DNA matches it firmly. Part of the rows lack a size; the others show once, few, many or a class for expanded clones.

NA,TRBJ2-5,NA,TRBV25-1,TGTGCCAGCAGCGTCGGGTCAGAGACCCAGTACTTC,CASSVGSETQYF
TRBD2,TRBJ2-2,NA,TRBV7-2,TGTGCCAGCAGCTTACCGGGGACTAGCGGGGCCGGGGAGCTGTTTTTT,CASSLPGTSGAGELFF
NA,TRBJ1-5,NA,TRBV10-3,TGTGCCATCAGTGAGTCGGGGGGGGATCAGCCCCAGCATTTT,CAISESGGDQPQHF
TRBD1,TRBJ2-2,once,TRBV5-5,TGTGCCAGCAGCTCTCACTACAGGGGCCTCACCGGGGAGCTGTTTTTT,CASSSHYRGLTGELFF
NA,TRBJ1-6,NA,TRBV5-1,TGCGCCAGCAGCTTGTCTCAGGGAAGTAATTCACCCCTCCACTTT,CASSLSQGSNSPLHF
NA,TRBJ2-2,NA,TRBV9,TGTGCCAGCAGCGTAGCTCCAGCGGGCGCGAACACCGGGGAGCTGTTTTTT,CASSVAPAGANTGELFF
TRBD1,TRBJ1-1,NA,TRBV15,TGTGCCACCAGCAGAGCCAGGGGGCCGAACACTGAAGCTTTCTTT,CATSRARGPNTEAFF
TRBD1,TRBJ2-7,many,TRBV6-5,TGTGCCAGCAGCTCCGGACAGGAGGACTACGAGCAGTACTTC,CASSSGQEDYEQYF
NA,TRBJ1-1,NA,TRBV10-1,TGCGCCAGCCCCCCCACCGGAGGGGACACTGAAGCTTTCTTT,CASPPTGGDTEAFF
NA,TRBJ2-7,NA,TRBV6-2/TRBV6-3,TGTGCCAGCAGTTACTCGAGGGGACTCGGGAACGAGCAGTACTTC,CASSYSRGLGNEQYF
TRBD1,TRBJ1-5,NA,TRBV6-1,TGTGCCAGCAGGGAAGGACAGGGTCCCGATCAGCCCCAGCATTTT,CASREGQGPDQPQHF
NA,TRBJ2-1,NA,TRBV9,TGTGCCAGCAGCGTAGGGAGTGAGCAGTTCTTC,CASSVGSEQFF
TRBD1,TRBJ2-7,few,TRBV10-3,TGTGCCATCAGGGGACAGGACTCCTACGAGCAGTACTTC,CAIRGQDSYEQYF
TRBD2,TRBJ2-3,NA,TRBV7-9,TGTGCCAGCAGACCGACTAGCGGGGGGCCCCGCACAGATACGCAGTATTTT,CASRPTSGGPRTDTQYF
TRBD2,TRBJ2-2,few,TRBV11-3,TGTGCCAGCAGCCTAAGCATTGGCCTAGCGGATACCGGGGAGCTGTTTTTT,CASSLSIGLADTGELFF
TRBD2,TRBJ2-3,NA,TRBV5-1,TGCGCCAGCAGCCCCGCTCCTAGCGGGGGGGTCACAGATACGCAGTATTTT,CASSPAPSGGVTDTQYF
NA,TRBJ2-5,NA,TRBV18,TGTGCCAGCTCCCGGGGTAGCGGAGAGACCCAGTACTTC,CASSRGSGETQYF
TRBD1,TRBJ1-1,NA,TRBV5-6,TGTGCCAGCAGCTTGAGGGGGCGAGTTACTGAAGCTTTCTTT,CASSLRGRVTEAFF
TRBD1,TRBJ1-2,NA,TRBV12-5,TGTGCTAGTGGTTTGAGCTACAGGGGAGGCTATGGCTACACCTTC,CASGLSYRGGYGYTF
NA,TRBJ2-7,NA,TRBV2,TGTGCCAGCAGAGATAGACAGGCCCATGTCCACGAGCAGTACTTC,CASRDRQAHVHEQYF
NA,TRBJ2-1,NA,TRBV6-5,TGTGCCAGCAGTTTCGACAGGTCGTCCTACAATGAGCAGTTCTTC,CASSFDRSSYNEQFF
NA,TRBJ2-2,NA,TRBV5-1,TGCGCCAGCAGCCCCCGGTCAGGGACCGGGGAGCTGTTTTTT,CASSPRSGTGELFF
NA,TRBJ2-6,NA,TRBV3-1/TRBV3-2,TGTGCCAGCAGCCAGGGCGACGGCTCGCGGGCCAACGTCCTGACTTTC,CASSQGDGSRANVLTF
TRBD1,TRBJ1-2,NA,TRBV19,TGTGCCAGTAGTATGACAGGGATTGGCTACACCTTC,CASSMTGIGYTF
TRBD1,TRBJ2-1,NA,TRBV2,TGTGCCAGCAGGATGGGACAGGGGGCGTACAATGAGCAGTTCTTC,CASRMGQGAYNEQFF
NA,TRBJ1-1,NA,TRBV7-2,TGTGCCAGCAGCTCCCAGCGGGGGCTGAACACTGAAGCTTTCTTT,CASSSQRGLNTEAFF
NA,TRBJ2-7,NA,TRBV12-3/TRBV12-4,TGTGCCAGCAGCGCACAGGGCTACGAGCAGTACTTC,CASSAQGYEQYF
NA,TRBJ1-2,NA,TRBV4-1,TGCGCCAGCAGCCAAGATATAGGGGCTCCCTATGGCTACACCTTC,CASSQDIGAPYGYTF
NA,TRBJ2-7,NA,TRBV24-1,TGTGCCACCAGTGCCCCCGGGGGGCACGAGCAGTACTTC,CATSAPGGHEQYF
TRBD2,TRBJ2-5,NA,TRBV7-2,TGTGCCAGCAGCCTCGGACTAGCGGGGGGGCTTGGGACCCAGTACTTC,CASSLGLAGGLGTQYF
NA,TRBJ1-1,NA,TRBV12-3/TRBV12-4,TGTGCCAGCAGTAGCCGGGGACTTGAAGCTTTCTTT,CASSSRGLEAFF
NA,TRBJ2-2,once,TRBV9,TGTGCCAGCAGCGATAGGGGGACATTAGGGGAGCTGTTTTTT,CASSDRGTLGELFF
TRBD1,TRBJ1-5,NA,TRBV5-8,TGTGCCAGCAGGGACAGGTACAATCAGCCCCAGCATTTT,CASRDRYNQPQHF
NA,TRBJ1-3,NA,TRBV19,TGTGCCAGTAGTTCTAGAAAACAGGGTCTCCGAAACACCATATATTTT,CASSSRKQGLRNTIYF
NA,TRBJ2-5,NA,TRBV12-5,TGTGCTAGTGGTTTGCCCCGGGGTCGGGGAGAGACCCAGTACTTC,CASGLPRGRGETQYF
NA,TRBJ2-7,once,TRBV7-9,TGTGCCAGCAGCTCGATGTCAGGGATCTACGAGCAGTACTTC,CASSSMSGIYEQYF
NA,TRBJ2-3,NA,TRBV18,TGTGCCAGCTCACCACCGAACAGCCGAGATACGCAGTATTTT,CASSPPNSRDTQYF